The clone carrying this T cell receptor (beta chain) was seen only a few times. Its antigen is as yet unknown. Libraries for naive CD8 T cells, which were made from around 20,000 to 1,000,000 sorted cells, drew on 10%, 30% or 50% of the RNA. The sample belongs to a study of molecular identifiers for immune sequencing clone quantification. Study-level points and caveats: Clones above 20 RNA copies contained over 97% of effector molecules but under 1% of naive ones.

The CDR3 contains 13 residues. Trimming took off 6 bases at V and 0 bases at J, with 7 bases between the two ends. Bulk TCR library preparation followed previously described methods with listed TCR primers. TCRdb analysed the PCR reads with MiXCR anew, one entry per CDR3 protein. The sample holds 75,000 to 100,000 distinct CDR3 sequences; around a fifth are singletons and the top ten take roughly 0.85%. Sequencing was carried out using naive CD8+ T cells from blood, with Jurkat cell RNA spiked in. As to subset: FACS-sorted CD8+CD4-CCR7+CD45RA+ naive T cells. This TCR came from a human donor in good health. Some libraries in this study had Jurkat cell RNA spiked in. The rearrangement joins TRBV12-3 or TRBV12-4 to TRBJ2-3, with D hard to call. The CDR3 loop reads CASSPTSTDTQYF. The CDR3 region has the DNA TGTGCCAGCAGCCCCACTAGCACAGATACGCAGTATTTT.